The 7 T cell receptor beta chains reported below all come from one sample, sequenced in a study of molecular identifiers for immune sequencing clone quantification listed by TCRdb under 2018. The library was generated by PCR. Sequencing took place on a NextSeq 500. TCRdb redid the processing of the public reads, applying fastp at Q25 and MiXCR, and retained in-frame beta chains. Rows are combined by CDR3 protein, so each entry shows the most common genes and DNA. A total of 85,000 to 130,000 distinct CDR3 sequences appear in this sample, under 40% of them only once. Around 4.2% of the sample belongs to the ten largest clones. The sequenced material came from naive CD8+ T cells from blood, with Jurkat cell RNA spiked in. Per the publication, the cell subset or site label means: FACS-sorted CD8+CD4-CCR7+CD45RA+ naive T cells. The source of these receptors is a human donor in good health. Some libraries in this study had Jurkat cell RNA spiked in.

As regards this clonotype: This could be a read error, since a much larger clone is one nucleotide away. This chain links TRBV11-2 with TRBJ2-5; no firm D call. CDR1 and CDR2 from the germline V gene are SGHAT and FQNNGV. The CDR3 is 12 residues long. The CDR3 nucleotides are TGTGCCTGCAGCCCTACGACCGGGACCCAGTACTTC. Its translation: CACSPTTGTQYF.

Turning to this clonotype: A much larger clone is a single base away; this may be a read error. This is likely a read error, given that the CDR3 carries no conserved phenylalanine or tryptophan at its end. This sequence joins TRBV2 and TRBJ2-7, with D perhaps matching TRBD1 or TRBD2 (5 bases each). Germline-derived CDR1 and CDR2 are SNHLY and FYNNEI. The V gene lost 7 bases and the J gene lost 4 bases, with 14 bases spanning the gap. This CDR3 comprises 13 residues. CDR3 nucleotide sequence: TGTGCCAGCAACCCGGGGCTTGGGTACGAGCAGTACTAC. Translated: CASNPGLGYEQYY.

The sample holds a few counts of this clonotype. J is TRBJ1-4 and V is TRBV7-2; D gene unclear. The length of the CDR3 is 15 residues. Germline V gene sequence: CDR1 SGHTA, CDR2 FQGNSA. Trimming cost V 1 base and J 3 bases, with 9 bases left between them. CDR3 sequence: CASSLGGGANEKLFF. CDR3 sequence (DNA): TGTGCCAGCAGCTTAGGGGGTGGGGCTAATGAAAAACTGTTTTTT. Based on the CDR3 plus reference TRBV7-2 and TRBJ1-4, the full variable domain is GAGVSQSPSNKVTEKGKDVELRCDPISGHTALYWYRQSLGQGLEFLIYFQGNSAPDKSGLPSDRFSAERTGGSVSTLTIQRTQQEDSAVYLCASSLGGGANEKLFFGSGTQLSVL.

This chain links TRBV28 with TRBJ2-3, with D possibly being TRBD1 or TRBD2 (5 bases each). The CDR3 sequence is 12 residues long. CDR1 is MDHEN and CDR2 is SYDVKM in the germline V gene. V lost 6 bases and J 6 bases, leaving 10 bases between the germline ends. DNA for the CDR3: TGTGCCAGCAGCCGGGGCCCTGATACGCAGTATTTT. Amino acids: CASSRGPDTQYF.

Concerning this clonotype: Because it lacks the conserved phenylalanine or tryptophan at the end, this CDR3 is likely a read error. The V and J genes are TRBV7-2 and TRBJ2-7, with D possibly matching TRBD2 (5 bases). V dropped 5 bases and J dropped 2 bases, with 19 bases sitting between them. Looked up from germline, CDR1 is SGHTA and CDR2 is FQGNSA. The CDR3 runs 16 residues. The CDR3 DNA reads TGTGCCAGCAGCCCCCGATCACAAGCGGAAACCTACGAGCAGTACATC. It yields the protein CASSPRSQAETYEQYI.

In the case of this clonotype: Since a much larger clone is just one base distant, this may be a read error. The chain recombines TRBV28 with TRBJ2-3; TRBD1 agrees at 8 bases. Germline lookup yields CDR1 MDHEN and CDR2 SYDVKM. The CDR3 has 14 residues. V lost 4 bases and J lost 4; bases outside the gene matches: 4. CDR3 sequence: CASSSTGVPDTQYF. For the CDR3, the DNA is TGTGCCAGCAGTTCGACAGGGGTCCCAGATACGCAGTATTTT.

There are many counts of this clonotype. J is TRBJ1-5 and V is TRBV7-9; a weak D match, TRBD1 (6 bases). Per germline, CDR1 SEHNR and CDR2 FQNEAQ (reference sequence). The CDR3 has 14 residues. The V and J ends lost 3 bases and 7 bases respectively, with 13 bases between them. The CDR3 DNA follows: TGTGCCAGCAGCTTCGGGGGCAATAACCAGCCCCAGCATTTT. Its protein product is CASSFGGNNQPQHF.